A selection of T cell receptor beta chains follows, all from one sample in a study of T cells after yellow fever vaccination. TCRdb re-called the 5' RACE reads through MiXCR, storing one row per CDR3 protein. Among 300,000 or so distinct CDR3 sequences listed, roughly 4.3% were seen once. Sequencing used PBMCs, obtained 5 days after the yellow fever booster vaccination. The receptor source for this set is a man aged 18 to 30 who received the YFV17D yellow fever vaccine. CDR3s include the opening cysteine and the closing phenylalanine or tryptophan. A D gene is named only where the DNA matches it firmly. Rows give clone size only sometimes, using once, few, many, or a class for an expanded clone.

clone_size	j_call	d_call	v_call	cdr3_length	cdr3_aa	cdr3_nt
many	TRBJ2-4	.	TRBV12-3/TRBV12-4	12	CASSLVKNIQYF	TGTGCCAGCAGTTTAGTTAAAAACATTCAGTACTTC
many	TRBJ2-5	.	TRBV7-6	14	CASSWGTGRETQYF	TGTGCAAGCTCATGGGGGACGGGTCGAGAGACCCAGTACTTC
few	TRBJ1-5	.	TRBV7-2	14	CASSFWASNQPQHF	TGTGCCAGCAGCTTCTGGGCCTCCAATCAGCCCCAGCATTTT
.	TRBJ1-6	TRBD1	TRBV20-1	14	CSARPGGTDSPLHF	TGCAGTGCTAGACCGGGGGGGACAGATTCACCCCTCCACTTT
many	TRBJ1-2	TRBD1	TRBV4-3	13	CASSLQGQGGYTF	TGCGCCAGCAGCCTCCAGGGGCAGGGGGGTTACACCTTC
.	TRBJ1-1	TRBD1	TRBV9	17	CASSVEGDRGPNTEAFF	TGTGCCAGCAGCGTAGAAGGGGACAGGGGACCGAACACTGAAGCTTTCTTT
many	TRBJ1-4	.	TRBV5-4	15	CASSQTSAVGEKLFF	TGTGCCAGCAGCCAAACGTCGGCAGTAGGAGAAAAACTGTTTTTT
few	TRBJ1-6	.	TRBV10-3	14	CAANSAGPNSPLHF	TGTGCCGCTAACTCAGCAGGGCCTAATTCACCCCTCCACTTT
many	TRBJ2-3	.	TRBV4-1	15	CASSQEGRGTDTQYF	TGCGCCAGCAGCCAAGAGGGCCGGGGCACAGATACGCAGTATTTT
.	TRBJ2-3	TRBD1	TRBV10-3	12	CAISTGADTQYF	TGTGCCATCAGCACAGGGGCAGATACGCAGTATTTT
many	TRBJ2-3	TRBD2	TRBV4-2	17	CASSLGLAGGSTDTQYF	TGTGCCAGCAGCCTCGGACTAGCGGGGGGCAGCACAGATACGCAGTATTTT
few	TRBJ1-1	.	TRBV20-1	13	CSGFGWGGAEAFF	TGCAGTGGGTTCGGCTGGGGTGGAGCTGAAGCTTTCTTT
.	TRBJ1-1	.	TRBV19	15	CASSPRPDRNTEAFF	TGTGCCAGTAGTCCAAGACCGGACAGGAACACTGAAGCTTTCTTT
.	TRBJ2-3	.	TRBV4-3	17	CASSQDRGTDVTDTQYF	TGCGCCAGCAGCCAAGATCGGGGGACAGATGTCACAGATACGCAGTATTTT
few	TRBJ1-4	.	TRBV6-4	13	CASARQNNEKLFF	TGTGCCAGCGCAAGACAGAATAATGAAAAACTGTTTTTT
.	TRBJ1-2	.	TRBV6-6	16	CASSYSGVGANYGYTF	TGTGCCAGCAGTTACTCCGGGGTAGGAGCTAACTATGGCTACACCTTC
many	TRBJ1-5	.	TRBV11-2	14	CASSLIGYNQPQHF	TGTGCCAGCAGCTTAATCGGGTACAATCAGCCCCAGCATTTT
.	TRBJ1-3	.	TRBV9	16	CASSAGGGIFGNTIYF	TGTGCCAGCAGCGCCGGGGGAGGTATTTTCGGAAACACCATATATTTT